This T cell receptor (beta chain) is drawn from a study of response to subunit inactivated influenza vaccine. TCRdb itself ran the RT-PCR reads through MiXCR, one entry per CDR3 protein. Of around 580,000 distinct CDR3 sequences listed, 12% are singletons. Germline CDR1 and CDR2: ENHRY and SYGVKD. The J segment lost 1 base and the V segment lost 4 bases, leaving 9 bases of the junction unmatched. The CDR3 length is 17 residues. The sequence was obtained from a man aged 50 or older who received an inactivated influenza vaccine. Sequencing was performed on PBMCs from blood, taken on the day of vaccination. J is TRBJ1-1 and V is TRBV10-3, with 10 bases aligning to TRBD1. The DNA for the CDR3 is TGTGCCATCAGTGGCCCCTCCAGGGACAGGGGGAACACTGAAGCTTTCTTT. Residues: CAISGPSRDRGNTEAFF.